This TCR beta chain is from a study of tumour-infiltrating T cells in Burkitt lymphoma. Study-wide background: All epidemiological Burkitt lymphoma subtypes were represented in the cohort. Productive clonality predicted overall and progression-free survival. Findings of the study overall: Several public clonotypes were shared across many Burkitt lymphoma patients.

The J segment lost 5 bases and the V segment lost 3 bases, leaving 7 bases of the junction unmatched. The CDR3 extends over 16 amino acids. From germline, CDR1 is MDHEN and CDR2 SYDVKM. With respect to this clone: Its antigen is not identified.

Assay: immunoSEQ multiplex PCR; the TCRdb copy retains only in-frame clones and omits some. The profile covers tens of thousands of clones, with around 31% appearing a single time and 2.9% taken by the ten largest. This TCR derives from a human donor with Burkitt lymphoma. This chain uses TRBV28 with TRBJ2-3, with 11 bases fitting TRBD2. Input material: tumor tissue. The CDR3 loop reads CASSFVSGGAGDTQYF. The CDR3 coding sequence is TGTGCCAGCAGTTTTGTTAGCGGGGGGGCCGGAGATACGCAGTATTTT.